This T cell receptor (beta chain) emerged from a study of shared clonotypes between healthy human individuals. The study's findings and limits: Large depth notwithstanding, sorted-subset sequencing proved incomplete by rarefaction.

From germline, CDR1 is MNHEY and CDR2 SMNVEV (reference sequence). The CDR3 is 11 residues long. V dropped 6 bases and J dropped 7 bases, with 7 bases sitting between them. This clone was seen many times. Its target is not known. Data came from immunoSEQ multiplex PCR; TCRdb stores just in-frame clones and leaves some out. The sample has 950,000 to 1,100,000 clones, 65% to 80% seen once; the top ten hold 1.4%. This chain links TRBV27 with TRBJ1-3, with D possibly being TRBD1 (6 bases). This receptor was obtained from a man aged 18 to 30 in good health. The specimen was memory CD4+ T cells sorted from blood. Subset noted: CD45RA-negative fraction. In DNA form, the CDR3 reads TGTGCCAGCAGCCAGGGGAACACCATATATTTT. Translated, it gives CASSQGNTIYF.